Listed below are T cell receptor beta chains from one sample, sequenced in a study of T cells in Graves' hyperthyroidism and ophthalmopathy. In TCRdb, the multiplex PCR reads were re-called with MiXCR into one record per CDR3 protein. The sample consists of approximately 640,000 distinct CDR3 sequences, about 45% of them appearing once. The specimen was peripheral blood or thyroid tissue (not recorded which). These TCRs come from an adult man with Graves' disease, either hyperthyroidism or ophthalmopathy (not recorded which). CDR3s include the opening cysteine and the closing phenylalanine or tryptophan. The order of the fields is J gene, clone size, V gene, D gene, CDR3 DNA, CDR3 protein. D genes are given only for firm matches. Not all rows give a size; the values are once, few, many and, for expanded clones, a class.

j_call: TRBJ1-4
clone_size: few
v_call: TRBV12-3/TRBV12-4
d_call: -
cdr3_nt: TGTGCCAGCGCATCTGCGGGGGGTGGAGAAAAACTGTTTTTT
cdr3_aa: CASASAGGGEKLFF

j_call: TRBJ1-1
clone_size: many
v_call: TRBV10-3
d_call: -
cdr3_nt: TGTGCCATCAGCGGCGGTACTTCCACTGAAGCTTTCTTT
cdr3_aa: CAISGGTSTEAFF

j_call: TRBJ2-5
clone_size: -
v_call: TRBV2
d_call: TRBD2
cdr3_nt: TGTGCCACCGACAATTACGGGAGGATAGAGACCCAGTACTTC
cdr3_aa: CATDNYGRIETQYF

j_call: TRBJ1-4
clone_size: many
v_call: TRBV7-9
d_call: -
cdr3_nt: TGTGCCAGCAGCTTAGTGCAGGGCCTTAATGAAAAACTGTTTTTT
cdr3_aa: CASSLVQGLNEKLFF

j_call: TRBJ2-2
clone_size: -
v_call: TRBV29-1
d_call: TRBD1
cdr3_nt: TGCAGCGTTGTGACAGGGGGTACCGGGGAGCTGTTTTTT
cdr3_aa: CSVVTGGTGELFF

j_call: TRBJ1-3
clone_size: -
v_call: TRBV29-1
d_call: TRBD1
cdr3_nt: TGCAGCGTGCGACAGGGACGGGGCTACACCATATATTTT
cdr3_aa: CSVRQGRGYTIYF

j_call: TRBJ1-2
clone_size: few
v_call: TRBV6-6
d_call: TRBD1
cdr3_nt: TGTGCCAGCAGTGAAGCGGTGACAGGGGCCTATGGCTACACCTTC
cdr3_aa: CASSEAVTGAYGYTF

j_call: TRBJ1-4
clone_size: few
v_call: TRBV7-2
d_call: -
cdr3_nt: TGTGCCAGCAGCTTTGGTCCAACTAATGAAAAACTGTTTTTT
cdr3_aa: CASSFGPTNEKLFF

j_call: TRBJ1-1
clone_size: many
v_call: TRBV19
d_call: -
cdr3_nt: TGTGCCAGTAGTACTCAGGGGCTCAAGAACACTGAAGCTTTCTTT
cdr3_aa: CASSTQGLKNTEAFF

j_call: TRBJ1-5
clone_size: few
v_call: TRBV12-3/TRBV12-4
d_call: TRBD1
cdr3_nt: TGTGCCAGCAGCCCCCGGGACAGGGTACAGCCCCAGCATTTT
cdr3_aa: CASSPRDRVQPQHF

j_call: TRBJ2-2
clone_size: many
v_call: TRBV7-3
d_call: -
cdr3_nt: TGTGCCAGCAGCTTAACGGCGGCGGGGGCGCGGACCGGGGAGCTGTTTTTT
cdr3_aa: CASSLTAAGARTGELFF

j_call: TRBJ1-1
clone_size: -
v_call: TRBV15
d_call: TRBD1
cdr3_nt: TGTGCCACCAGCCGGTCGGACAGGGAAGCTTTCTTT
cdr3_aa: CATSRSDREAFF

j_call: TRBJ2-2
clone_size: -
v_call: TRBV7-9
d_call: -
cdr3_nt: TGTGCCAGCAGCGGAGACGACGGGGAGCTGTTTTTT
cdr3_aa: CASSGDDGELFF

j_call: TRBJ1-2
clone_size: -
v_call: TRBV7-9
d_call: -
cdr3_nt: TGTGCCAGCAGCCAAGAGAAAGGCTATGGCTACACCTTC
cdr3_aa: CASSQEKGYGYTF

j_call: TRBJ1-3
clone_size: many
v_call: TRBV14
d_call: -
cdr3_nt: TGTGCCAGCACCCAGGGAAGTGCCCTGGAGGACACCATATATTTT
cdr3_aa: CASTQGSALEDTIYF

j_call: TRBJ1-3
clone_size: many
v_call: TRBV7-8
d_call: -
cdr3_nt: TGTGCCAGCAGCTTAGCGTATGGGGCTGGAAACACCATATATTTT
cdr3_aa: CASSLAYGAGNTIYF

j_call: TRBJ1-6
clone_size: -
v_call: TRBV2
d_call: TRBD1
cdr3_nt: TGTGCCAGCAGCACCGGGACAGATACACCCCTCCACTTT
cdr3_aa: CASSTGTDTPLHF

j_call: TRBJ1-2
clone_size: -
v_call: TRBV2
d_call: -
cdr3_nt: TGTGCCAGCAGTCATTCGGCTACTCATGGCTACACCTTC
cdr3_aa: CASSHSATHGYTF

j_call: TRBJ1-5
clone_size: -
v_call: TRBV13
d_call: -
cdr3_nt: TGTGCCAGCTCGGCAAGGGACTACGAGCATTTT
cdr3_aa: CASSARDYEHF

j_call: TRBJ1-4
clone_size: many
v_call: TRBV2
d_call: -
cdr3_nt: TGTGCCAGCAGTGGCGGATCGAATGAAAAACTGTTTTTT
cdr3_aa: CASSGGSNEKLFF

j_call: TRBJ1-5
clone_size: few
v_call: TRBV5-6
d_call: -
cdr3_nt: TGTGCCAGCAGCTTACCACAGGCGGACCCTAGCAATCAGCCCCAGCATTTT
cdr3_aa: CASSLPQADPSNQPQHF

j_call: TRBJ2-7
clone_size: many
v_call: TRBV29-1
d_call: -
cdr3_nt: TGCAGCGTTGTTGTCAGAACCTACGAGCAGTACTTC
cdr3_aa: CSVVVRTYEQYF

j_call: TRBJ1-5
clone_size: -
v_call: TRBV15
d_call: -
cdr3_nt: TGTGCCACCAGCAGAGATCAGGGGACTCAGCCCCAGCATTTT
cdr3_aa: CATSRDQGTQPQHF

j_call: TRBJ1-1
clone_size: -
v_call: TRBV5-1
d_call: -
cdr3_nt: TGCGCCAGCAGCTTTAATCCTACAATGAACACTGAAGCTTTCTTT
cdr3_aa: CASSFNPTMNTEAFF

j_call: TRBJ1-4
clone_size: -
v_call: TRBV6-5
d_call: -
cdr3_nt: TGTGCCAGCAGTTCCCCGAGCAAGGCGTTTGAAAAACTGTTTTTT
cdr3_aa: CASSSPSKAFEKLFF

j_call: TRBJ1-6
clone_size: -
v_call: TRBV7-2
d_call: -
cdr3_nt: TGTGCCAGCACCCCGACGAGCAATCAGCCCCTCCACTTT
cdr3_aa: CASTPTSNQPLHF

j_call: TRBJ1-4
clone_size: many
v_call: TRBV2
d_call: TRBD1
cdr3_nt: TGTGCCAGCAGATCGCCCGGGACAGCGAATGAAAAACTGTTTTTT
cdr3_aa: CASRSPGTANEKLFF

j_call: TRBJ2-7
clone_size: many
v_call: TRBV29-1
d_call: -
cdr3_nt: TGCAGCGCCTGGGACAACTCCTACGAGCAGTACTTC
cdr3_aa: CSAWDNSYEQYF

j_call: TRBJ1-1
clone_size: once
v_call: TRBV19
d_call: -
cdr3_nt: TGTGCCAGTAGTTACTCGGCCTCAGGAAACACTGAAGCTTTCTTT
cdr3_aa: CASSYSASGNTEAFF